Shown below are 17 T cell receptor beta chains from a single sample sequenced in a study of T cell changes during pregnancy in multiple sclerosis. Clones were sequenced by immunoSEQ multiplex PCR, and TCRdb holds only the in-frame ones, with some missing. The table lists more than 40,000 clones, around nine tenths of them singletons. Sequences were derived from CD8+ T cells from peripheral blood mononuclear cells, sampled in the third trimester of pregnancy. The source is a female donor with multiple sclerosis, enrolled in a pregnancy study.

The CDR3, as DNA: TGTGCCAGCAGCCCCGAGGGTTATGAGCAGTTCTTC. Translation: CASSPEGYEQFF. The gene calls are TRBV7-3 and TRBJ2-1; weak D call: TRBD2 (5 bases). This CDR3 contains 12 residues. V lost 5 bases and J lost 8, with 10 bases in between. The V gene's germline CDR1 is SGHTA and CDR2 FQGTGA.

V usage is TRBV7-3 and J usage is TRBJ1-1; D not certain. Germline V gene lookup returns CDR1 SGHTA and CDR2 FQGTGA. CDR3 length equals 13 residues. V lost 2 bases and J lost 4, with 8 bases in between. The CDR3 bases are TGTGCCAGCAGCTTACTGGGGAGCACTGAAGCTTTCTTT. This sequence encodes CASSLLGSTEAFF.

The chain carries TRBV27 and TRBJ2-1, with a weak D call TRBD2 (5 bases). CDR1 is MNHEY, CDR2 SMNVEV, per germline (reference sequence). Trimming removed 8 bases at V and 2 bases at J, with 13 bases between. The CDR3 totals 14 residues. The CDR3 spells CASAARGPYNEQFF. CDR3 nucleotide sequence: TGTGCCAGCGCTGCTCGCGGGCCCTACAATGAGCAGTTCTTC.

The genes are TRBV7-9 and TRBJ2-7; weak D call: TRBD1 (5 bases). Trimming pared 4 bases from V and 2 bases from J, leaving 21 bases between. Germline V gene sequence: CDR1 SEHNR, CDR2 FQNEAQ (reference sequence). The CDR3 runs to 17 residues. The CDR3 is CASSSLPGRQGAYEQYF. The CDR3, as DNA: TGTGCCAGCAGCTCCCTCCCGGGCAGGCAGGGCGCCTACGAGCAGTACTTC.

J is TRBJ2-2 and V is TRBV7-6; 7 nucleotides agree with TRBD2. The CDR3 has 14 amino acids. Losses at the gene ends were 8 bases for V and 8 bases for J; bases not matched to a gene: 11. CDR1 is SGHVS, CDR2 FNYEAQ, per germline. The DNA of the CDR3 is TGTGCCAGCTCTTTGGCGGGAGAGAGGGGGGAGCTGTTTTTT. Amino acids: CASSLAGERGELFF.

V gene TRBV7-9 combines with J gene TRBJ2-1; D is unclear. The CDR3 is 12 residues long. Trimming cost V 2 bases and J 8 bases, with 7 bases left between them. CDR1 is SEHNR and CDR2 is FQNEAQ in the germline V gene (reference sequence). The CDR3 spells CASSLPIHEQFF. DNA for the CDR3: TGTGCCAGCAGCTTACCAATCCATGAGCAGTTCTTC.

V is TRBV28 and J is TRBJ1-2; TRBD1 agrees at 8 bases. Germline-derived CDR1 and CDR2 are MDHEN and SYDVKM. The CDR3 runs 15 residues. V was clipped by 2 bases and J by 5 bases; unmatched bases: 7. DNA for the CDR3: TGTGCCAGCAGTTTAAAACAGGGGGGTGGTTATGGCTACACCTTC. Translation: CASSLKQGGGYGYTF.

The rearrangement joins TRBV12-5 to TRBJ2-1, with a possible D match to TRBD2 (6 bases). Germline CDR1 and CDR2: LGHNT and FRNRAP. V was trimmed by 10 bases and J by 9 bases, leaving 19 bases between them. The length of the CDR3 is 13 residues. The CDR3: CATRGSSDTEQFF. The CDR3 DNA follows: TGTGCTACTAGAGGCTCTAGCGACACTGAGCAGTTCTTC.

The chain employs TRBV9 and TRBJ2-1, with 8 nucleotides matching TRBD2. This CDR3 comprises 15 residues. Germline trimming cut 0 bases from V and 8 bases from J; bases unmatched to any gene: 7. Germline CDR1 is SGDLS and CDR2 is YYNGEE. The CDR3 is CASSVDGGAGDEQFF. CDR3 DNA sequence: TGTGCCAGCAGCGTAGACGGGGGGGCCGGGGATGAGCAGTTCTTC.

The gene calls are TRBV7-8 and TRBJ2-7; 7 bases agree with TRBD1. Trimming cost V 1 base and J 2 bases; bases outside gene matches: 2. Germline lookup yields CDR1 SGHVS and CDR2 FQNEAQ. This CDR3 region has 14 residues. CDR3 in amino acids: CASSLGQGAYEQYF. Here the CDR3 DNA reads TGTGCCAGCAGCTTAGGTCAGGGGGCCTACGAGCAGTACTTC.

The V call is TRBV7-9, the J call TRBJ2-1; 9 bases are shared with TRBD2. CDR3 length: 14 residues. Per the germline V gene, CDR1 is SEHNR and CDR2 is FQNEAQ (reference sequence). V lost 7 bases, J lost 5 bases, and 6 bases stayed unmatched. DNA for the CDR3: TGTGCCAGCACCACGACTAGCGGACACAATGAGCAGTTCTTC. It encodes CASTTTSGHNEQFF. Using reference TRBV7-9 and TRBJ2-1 for the parts outside the CDR3, the full variable domain is DTGVSQNPRHKITKRGQNVTFRCDPISEHNRLYWYRQTLGQGPEFLTYFQNEAQLEKSRLLSDRFSAERPKGSFSTLEIQRTEQGDSAMYLCASTTTSGHNEQFFGPGTRLTVL.

The rearrangement uses TRBV7-9 and TRBJ1-5; D gene unclear. V lost 5 bases and J lost 4, with 6 bases in between. The CDR3 has 12 amino acids. The germline V gene encodes CDR1 SEHNR and CDR2 FQNEAQ (reference sequence). The DNA of the CDR3 is TGTGCCAGCAGCCGCGAGAATCAGCCCCAGCATTTT. This codes for CASSRENQPQHF.

The chain has TRBV9 and TRBJ2-1; 13 positions agree with TRBD2. Germline CDR1 SGDLS, CDR2 YYNGEE. Germline trimming cut 3 bases from V and 10 bases from J; bases unmatched to any gene: 7. There are 15 residues in the CDR3. CDR3 residues: CASSATSGRAQEQFF. In DNA, the CDR3 is TGTGCCAGCAGCGCAACTAGCGGGAGGGCTCAGGAGCAGTTCTTC.

The rearrangement joins TRBV20-1 to TRBJ2-7; D call uncertain. CDR3 size: 10 residues. Trimming shortened V by 6 bases and J by 6 bases, and 9 bases separated the two germline ends. Germline V gene data show CDR1 as DFQATT and CDR2 as SNEGSKA (reference sequence). The CDR3 here is CSAKLIEQYF. The CDR3 DNA follows: TGCAGTGCGAAGCTGATCGAGCAGTACTTC.

The chain links TRBV29-1 to TRBJ1-2; D is unclear. CDR3 length: 13 amino acids. Germline CDR1 SQVTM, CDR2 ANQGSEA. Deletions cut 3 bases from V and 4 bases from J, with 12 bases between. The CDR3 DNA reads TGCAGCGTTGACGAGGGCGTCTTCTATGGCTACACCTTC. This codes for CSVDEGVFYGYTF.

The chain joins TRBV27 to TRBJ1-1, with 7 bases lining up with TRBD1. The germline V gene has CDR1 MNHEY and CDR2 SMNVEV (reference sequence). With V trimmed by 8 bases and J by 6 bases, 6 bases remained unmatched. The CDR3 extends over 12 amino acids. The CDR3 sequence: CASGRQGSEAFF. CDR3 DNA sequence: TGTGCCAGCGGCAGACAGGGCTCTGAAGCTTTCTTT.

V is TRBV30 and J is TRBJ2-5; D unresolved. The CDR3 covers 13 residues. Deletions cut 2 bases from V and 4 bases from J, with 11 bases between. The germline V gene has CDR1 GTSNPN and CDR2 SVGIG (reference sequence). This CDR3 is CAWSPTAGETQYF. In DNA, the CDR3 is TGTGCCTGGAGTCCAACCGCAGGAGAGACCCAGTACTTC.